Below, 21 T cell receptor beta chains from the same sample are listed, as sequenced in a study of OX40 agonist ivuxolimab in advanced cancers. The method was immunoSEQ multiplex PCR; TCRdb's version includes in-frame clones alone and lacks a portion of them. The table has about 28,000 clones, less than 85% seen once; the top ten hold around 26%. The specimen was CD4+ or CD8+ T cells sorted from blood, collected in a trial of the OX40 agonist ivuxolimab. These receptors all come from an adult with an advanced solid tumor such as melanoma, head and neck, liver or kidney cancer.

The genes are TRBV5-8 and TRBJ2-3; TRBD1 matches at 7 bases. Per germline, CDR1 SGHTS and CDR2 YDEGEE. V lost 4 bases, J lost 0 bases, and 5 bases stayed unmatched. The CDR3 covers 15 residues. The CDR3 bases are TGTGCCAGCAGCCTGGGACAGCGGAGCACAGATACGCAGTATTTT. Protein: CASSLGQRSTDTQYF.

The V gene is TRBV4-2, the J gene TRBJ2-3, with TRBD2 matching over 12 bases. V was clipped by 3 bases and J by 3 bases; unmatched bases: 4. This CDR3 comprises 16 residues. CDR1 and CDR2 from the germline V gene are LGHNA and YNFKEQ. Here the CDR3 reads CASSHKTSGRTDTQYF. Here the CDR3 DNA reads TGTGCCAGCAGCCATAAGACTAGCGGGAGAACAGATACGCAGTATTTT.

This chain uses TRBV7-9 with TRBJ2-7; D remains unclear. CDR3 length equals 12 residues. The germline CDR1 and CDR2 sequences are SEHNR and FQNEAQ (reference sequence). V was pared by 5 bases and J by 1 base, with 6 bases between. As DNA, the CDR3 is TGTGCCAGCAGCATAGGGTCCTACGAGCAGTACTTC. Translation: CASSIGSYEQYF.

The chain has TRBV11-3 and TRBJ2-7, with a tentative D call TRBD2 (6 bases). This CDR3 is 15 amino acids long. CDR1 and CDR2 from the germline V gene are SGHNT and YENEEA. Between the trimmed V and J ends, which lost 5 bases and 3 bases, there was a span of 17 bases. CDR3 residues: CASSPEVGDFYEQYF. For the CDR3, the DNA is TGTGCCAGCAGCCCCGAGGTGGGGGACTTCTACGAGCAGTACTTC. The full variable domain, with the rest looked up from reference TRBV11-3 and TRBJ2-7, is EAGVVQSPRYKIIEKKQPVAFWCNPISGHNTLYWYLQNLGQGPELLIRYENEEAVDDSQLPKDRFSAERLKGVDSTLKIQPAELGDSAVYLCASSPEVGDFYEQYFGPGTRLTVT.

This chain links TRBV4-1 with TRBJ1-2, with 7 bases fitting TRBD1. Germline CDR1 MGHRA, CDR2 YSYEKL. Trimming took 4 bases from V and 2 from J; bases not matched to a gene: 7. This CDR3 comprises 15 residues. This chain's CDR3 is CASSPSGQDNYGYTF. Here the CDR3 DNA reads TGCGCCAGCAGCCCATCCGGACAGGACAACTATGGCTACACCTTC.

The genes are TRBV7-2 and TRBJ1-1; D is perhaps TRBD1 (6 bases). Germline lookup yields CDR1 SGHTA and CDR2 FQGNSA. Trimming took off 2 bases at V and 11 bases at J, with 12 bases between the two ends. There are 12 residues in the CDR3. The DNA for the CDR3 is TGTGCCAGCAGCTTATTGGGGACACGGGCTTTCTTT. As protein: CASSLLGTRAFF.

V is TRBV9 and J is TRBJ1-2; D is unresolved. The CDR3 length is 15 residues. Germline CDR1 reads SGDLS; CDR2 reads YYNGEE. V was trimmed by 0 bases and J by 3 bases, leaving 12 bases between them. CDR3 in amino acids: CASSVVRNLDYGYTF. CDR3 DNA sequence: TGTGCCAGCAGCGTAGTTAGGAACCTAGACTATGGCTACACCTTC.

This sequence joins TRBV1 and TRBJ2-2; TRBD2 is taken as the D call from the table, unchecked against the DNA. TRBV1 is given as a pseudogene. The CDR3 totals 16 residues. This CDR3 reads CTSSPPLAENTGELFF. The CDR3 bases are TGCACCAGCAGCCCGCCCCTAGCGGAGAACACCGGGGAGCTGTTTTTT.

This chain joins TRBV19 and TRBJ1-2; D may be TRBD1 (5 bases). Between the trimmed V and J ends, which lost 3 bases and 1 base, there was a span of 15 bases. The CDR3 totals 16 residues. The germline V gene encodes CDR1 LNHDA and CDR2 SQIVND (reference sequence). CDR3 sequence (DNA): TGTGCCAGTAGTATCCCGGGGGATCACCTTAACTATGGCTACACCTTC. The encoded protein is CASSIPGDHLNYGYTF.

The chain is built from TRBV27 and TRBJ2-2, with D perhaps matching TRBD2 (5 bases). Germline values: CDR1 MNHEY, CDR2 SMNVEV (reference sequence). CDR3 length: 16 amino acids. The V and J ends lost 0 bases and 5 bases respectively, with 13 bases between them. CDR3 coding DNA: TGTGCCAGCAGTTTATCGGAACTAGGAATTACCGGGGAGCTGTTTTTT. Protein: CASSLSELGITGELFF.

The J gene is TRBJ2-7, the V gene TRBV7-9; D perhaps matches TRBD2 (5 bases). In germline, CDR1 is SEHNR, CDR2 FQNEAQ (reference sequence). The CDR3 contains 17 residues. V lost 2 bases and J lost 5, with 22 bases in between. In DNA form, the CDR3 reads TGTGCCAGCAGCTTATACGCCGGCGGGTTGGGGATGGACGAGCAGTACTTC. It specifies CASSLYAGGLGMDEQYF.

V gene TRBV19 combines with J gene TRBJ2-1; D may correspond to TRBD1 or TRBD2 (7 bases each). The germline gives CDR1 LNHDA, CDR2 SQIVND (reference sequence). Trimming left V 6 bases short and J 7 bases short, with 19 bases between. This CDR3 is built from 15 residues. The CDR3 DNA follows: TGTGCCAGTAGCCCCTGGGAGGGGGCTAAGAATGAGCAGTTCTTC. This encodes CASSPWEGAKNEQFF.

V is TRBV5-6 and J is TRBJ2-1; no definite D call. Germline loops: CDR1 SGHDT, CDR2 YYEEEE. The CDR3 extends over 16 amino acids. Deletions cut 0 bases from V and 9 bases from J, with 19 bases between. The CDR3 bases are TGTGCCAGCAGCTTGGCCGAGTCTAGACGGTGGGGTGAGCAGTTCTTC. Translated, it gives CASSLAESRRWGEQFF.

This clone was detected a few times. In the same sample, other DNA sequences code for this CDR3. V usage is TRBV9 and J usage is TRBJ1-5, with D maybe TRBD1 (5 bases). Germline CDR1 and CDR2: SGDLS and YYNGEE. The V end lost 3 bases, the J end lost 0 bases, and 10 bases lay between the germline ends. There are 15 residues in the CDR3. CDR3 nucleotide sequence: TGTGCCAGCAGCGCCGGGACTGATAGCAATCAGCCCCAGCATTTT. Its protein is CASSAGTDSNQPQHF.

J is TRBJ2-2 and V is TRBV10-3; the D gene could be TRBD1 or TRBD2 (5 bases each). CDR3 length: 17 residues. Deletions cut 0 bases from V and 2 bases from J, with 13 bases between. Germline V gene lookup returns CDR1 ENHRY and CDR2 SYGVKD. CDR3 amino acids: CAISESEGQGNTGELFF. The CDR3 DNA is TGTGCCATCAGTGAGTCAGAGGGGCAGGGAAACACCGGGGAGCTGTTTTTT.

The CDR3 DNA sequence: TGTGCCAGCAGTTACCCGGGACAGGGGTCAGTCGGAGATCAGCCCCAGCATTTT. Translation gives CASSYPGQGSVGDQPQHF. V usage is TRBV28 and J usage is TRBJ1-5; 10 nucleotides match TRBD1. This CDR3 contains 18 residues. Unmatched junction bases numbered 14, after V lost 4 bases and J lost 5 bases. CDR1 and CDR2 (germline): MDHEN, SYDVKM.

The V gene is TRBV28, the J gene TRBJ2-3, with D possibly TRBD2 on 6 matching bases. With 1 base removed from V and 2 bases from J, the gap between germline ends came to 13 bases. The CDR3 has 16 residues. Germline V gene lookup returns CDR1 MDHEN and CDR2 SYDVKM. CDR3 region: CASSLLWTTYTDTQYF. CDR3 DNA sequence: TGTGCCAGCAGTTTATTATGGACTACCTACACAGATACGCAGTATTTT.

This chain links TRBV4-1 with TRBJ2-1, with D possibly matching TRBD2 (6 bases). CDR1 and CDR2 from the germline V gene are MGHRA and YSYEKL. This CDR3 is built from 16 residues. Trimming pared 3 bases from V and 2 bases from J, leaving 14 bases between. CDR3 coding DNA: TGCGCCAGCAGCCAGACACCCGGGACTGCCTACAATGAGCAGTTCTTC. This sequence encodes CASSQTPGTAYNEQFF.

V is TRBV5-1 and J is TRBJ2-1; perhaps TRBD1 as D (6 bases). Germline CDR1 and CDR2: SGHRS and YFSETQ. V was shortened by 1 base and J by 5 bases, with 13 bases between the two germline ends. This CDR3 has 15 residues. The CDR3 loop reads CASSLIGGFNNEQFF. The CDR3 nucleotides are TGCGCCAGCAGCTTGATAGGGGGATTTAACAATGAGCAGTTCTTC.

This clone appeared a single time. The chain combines TRBV2 with TRBJ1-3, with D possibly TRBD1 on 5 matching bases. The V gene's germline CDR1 is SNHLY and CDR2 FYNNEI. Trimming cost V 7 bases and J 0 bases, with 13 bases left between them. The CDR3 spans 15 residues. The CDR3 DNA sequence: TGTGCCAGCAATCCGGACATAACCTCTGGAAACACCATATATTTT. Residues: CASNPDITSGNTIYF.

This clone was seen once. The chain has TRBV19 and TRBJ2-1; 11 nucleotides match TRBD2. The CDR3 contains 15 residues. Germline assignment: CDR1 LNHDA and CDR2 SQIVND (reference sequence). The V segment lost 1 base and the J segment 7 bases; nucleotides outside the gene matches: 3. CDR3 DNA: TGTGCCAGTAGTATAGCTGCTAGCGGGAGGAATGAGCAGTTCTTC. Its protein product is CASSIAASGRNEQFF.